Presented here are 17 T cell receptor beta chains from one specimen sequenced in a study of CD8 T cells in ankylosing spondylitis. MiXCR, applied by TCRdb to the 5' RACE reads, yields one record per CDR3 protein. The sample lists under 250,000 distinct CDR3 sequences, around 11% seen once, with around 6.5% in the top ten. The sample consisted of blood, either unsorted or a sorted T cell fraction (not recorded which). All receptors derive from a male donor with ankylosing spondylitis or in good health (not recorded which).

This clonotype was counted ten times or more. The CDR3 here is CAISEPDYTQYF. Here the CDR3 DNA reads TGTGCCATCAGTGAGCCCGACTATACGCAGTATTTT. The chain recombines TRBV10-3 with TRBJ2-3; unclear D gene. Germline V gives CDR1 ENHRY, CDR2 SYGVKD. V was clipped by 2 bases and J by 7 bases, with 7 bases between them. The length of the CDR3 is 12 residues.

This clonotype occurred a few times. The chain is built from TRBV5-6 and TRBJ2-1; 10 bases align to TRBD2. The germline gives CDR1 SGHDT, CDR2 YYEEEE. The ends lost 2 bases at V and 9 bases at J; junction bases unmatched: 8. The CDR3 is 15 residues long. The CDR3 nucleotides are TGTGCCAGCAGCTTTAACAGCGGGGGGGCCCCTGAGCAGTTCTTC. It codes for CASSFNSGGAPEQFF.

DNA of the CDR3: TGTGCCACCAGCAGAGTTGGGGGGCTAAGGAATGAGCAGTTCTTC. It codes for CATSRVGGLRNEQFF. The chain recombines TRBV15 with TRBJ2-1; D is possibly TRBD1 or TRBD2 (6 bases each). This CDR3 has 15 amino acids. Germline CDR1 LNHNV, CDR2 YYDKDF (reference sequence). Deletions cut 1 base from V and 7 bases from J, with 14 bases between.

This clonotype appeared a few times. The chain is built from TRBV15 and TRBJ2-1; TRBD1 aligns across 8 bases. This CDR3 spans 16 amino acids. V lost 3 bases to trimming and J lost 7 bases; unmatched junction nucleotides: 11. The germline V gene encodes CDR1 LNHNV and CDR2 YYDKDF (reference sequence). This CDR3 reads CATSSTGGLRTNEQFF. CDR3 in DNA: TGTGCCACCAGCAGTACAGGGGGATTAAGGACTAATGAGCAGTTCTTC.

The table lists this clonotype with many counts. The CDR3 loop reads CASSFRGVDEKLFF. CDR3 bases: TGCGCCAGCAGCTTCCGGGGGGTAGATGAAAAACTGTTTTTT. V gene TRBV5-1 combines with J gene TRBJ1-4; D may be TRBD1 (5 bases). CDR3 length: 14 residues. The germline CDR1 and CDR2 sequences are SGHRS and YFSETQ. Trimming left V 2 bases short and J 6 bases short, with 11 bases between.

Ten or more counts support this clonotype. This chain links TRBV18 with TRBJ1-1, with D possibly matching TRBD1 (6 bases). The CDR3 sequence is 14 residues long. V lost 4 bases to trimming and J lost 3 bases, with 12 bases between them. Germline-derived CDR1 and CDR2 are KGHSH and LQKENI. The CDR3 sequence is CASSLRGGDTEAFF. In DNA, the CDR3 is TGTGCCAGCTCACTCAGGGGAGGGGACACTGAAGCTTTCTTT.

The sample holds a few counts of this clonotype. CDR3 coding DNA: TGTGCCACCAGCAGAGATTCCGGCTACGAGCAGTACTTC. It encodes CATSRDSGYEQYF. The J gene is TRBJ2-7, the V gene TRBV15; D is uncertain. The CDR3 is made up of 13 amino acids. From germline, CDR1 is LNHNV and CDR2 YYDKDF (reference sequence). Trimming left V 0 bases short and J 3 bases short, with 6 bases between.

The chain is built from TRBV28 and TRBJ2-4; the match to TRBD2 covers 14 bases. The length of the CDR3 is 18 residues. V was pared by 6 bases and J by 1 base, with 8 bases of the junction left unmatched. Germline CDR1 is MDHEN and CDR2 is SYDVKM. Here the CDR3 reads CASRLGLAGVGAKNIQYF. The CDR3 DNA is TGTGCCAGCAGATTGGGACTAGCGGGAGTCGGTGCCAAAAACATTCAGTACTTC.

In regard to this clonotype: It may be a read error: a sequence one base away is much more abundant. V is TRBV6-4 and J is TRBJ2-6, with 7 positions matching TRBD1. With 6 bases clipped from V and 2 bases from J, the junction kept 7 bases outside the gene matches. This CDR3 region has 16 residues. CDR1 MRHNA and CDR2 SNTAGT come from the germline V gene. The DNA of the CDR3 is TGTGCCAGCAGCGCGACAGGGATCCCTGGGGCCAACGTCCTGACTTTC. As protein: CASSATGIPGANVLTF.

This clonotype has a count of ten or more. The rearrangement joins TRBV5-1 to TRBJ1-1; D uncertain. Germline CDR1 and CDR2: SGHRS and YFSETQ. The CDR3 has 14 amino acids. V gave up 1 base and J gave up 4 bases, with 11 bases separating them. Here the CDR3 reads CASSLRERSTEAFF. The CDR3 nucleotides are TGCGCCAGCAGCTTGAGGGAACGCTCCACTGAAGCTTTCTTT.

This clonotype was recorded at least ten times. The chain is built from TRBV20-1 and TRBJ2-1; 11 bases fit TRBD1. Unmatched junction bases numbered 10, after V lost 3 bases and J lost 6 bases. Per the germline V gene, CDR1 is DFQATT and CDR2 is SNEGSKA (reference sequence). The CDR3 covers 16 residues. In DNA form, the CDR3 reads TGCAGTGCTAGTAGGGTTCTCGGGACAGGGGGCAATGAGCAGTTCTTC. Protein product: CSASRVLGTGGNEQFF.

About this clonotype itself: A much larger clone differs from this one at a single base, so this may be a read error. This sequence joins TRBV5-6 and TRBJ1-1; D gene ambiguous. The V gene's germline CDR1 is SGHDT and CDR2 YYEEEE. V lost 4 bases and J lost 5, with 15 bases in between. This CDR3 spans 14 amino acids. For the CDR3, the DNA is TGTGCCAGCAGCCCGGGCCCGGTCGTTACTGAAGCTTTCTTT. It specifies CASSPGPVVTEAFF.

This clonotype was observed a few times. The chain couples TRBV3-1 to TRBJ1-2, with D tentatively TRBD1 (5 bases). The ends were cut back, 3 bases at V and 3 bases at J, with 14 bases in the middle. Germline lookup yields CDR1 LGHDT and CDR2 YNNKEL (reference sequence). The CDR3 length is 15 residues. CDR3 nucleotides: TGTGCCAGCAGCCAGTTCACCGGGACGGACTATGGCTACACCTTC. Translated: CASSQFTGTDYGYTF.

This clonotype has ten or more counts. The J gene is TRBJ1-6, the V gene TRBV25-1, with D possibly being TRBD1 (6 bases). Trimming took 1 base from V and 0 from J, leaving 19 bases between them. The CDR3 has 20 residues. Looked up from germline, CDR1 is MGHDK and CDR2 is SYGVNS. CDR3 nucleotides: TGTGCCAGCAGTGAATGGGGGAGGGGCCAGGGGAGCTCCTATAATTCACCCCTCCACTTT. Translated: CASSEWGRGQGSSYNSPLHF.

This clonotype was picked up many times. The CDR3 loop is CASSPDMRQETQYF. The CDR3 DNA reads as TGCGCCAGCAGCCCTGACATGCGACAAGAGACCCAGTACTTC. This chain uses TRBV5-1 with TRBJ2-5; D gene uncertain. Trimming left V 4 bases short and J 2 bases short, with 12 bases between. Germline assignment: CDR1 SGHRS and CDR2 YFSETQ. The CDR3 runs to 14 residues. Full variable domain (rest looked up from reference TRBV5-1 and TRBJ2-5): KAGVTQTPRYLIKTRGQQVTLSCSPISGHRSVSWYQQTPGQGLQFLFEYFSETQRNKGNFPGRFSGRQFSNSRSEMNVSTLELGDSALYLCASSPDMRQETQYFGPGTRLLVL.

In its sample, this clonotype was seen many times. This chain connects TRBV6-1 to TRBJ2-3, with a possible D match to TRBD1 (6 bases). CDR1 is MNHNS and CDR2 is SASEGT in the germline V gene. The CDR3 is 14 amino acids. Trimming removed 7 bases from V and 3 bases from J, with 14 bases in between. CDR3 sequence (DNA): TGTGCCAGCACCAGAGCAGGGACAACAGATACGCAGTATTTT. This translates into CASTRAGTTDTQYF.

Concerning this clonotype: The junction departs from the called germline gene at one end, perhaps through a read error. The chain carries TRBV28 and TRBJ2-3; 9 positions agree with TRBD1. The CDR3 runs 15 residues. CDR1 MDHEN and CDR2 SYDVKM come from the germline V gene. This CDR3 reads CTSRPNTGGGDTQYF. The CDR3 DNA is TGTACCAGCAGACCAAACACAGGGGGCGGAGATACGCAGTATTTT.